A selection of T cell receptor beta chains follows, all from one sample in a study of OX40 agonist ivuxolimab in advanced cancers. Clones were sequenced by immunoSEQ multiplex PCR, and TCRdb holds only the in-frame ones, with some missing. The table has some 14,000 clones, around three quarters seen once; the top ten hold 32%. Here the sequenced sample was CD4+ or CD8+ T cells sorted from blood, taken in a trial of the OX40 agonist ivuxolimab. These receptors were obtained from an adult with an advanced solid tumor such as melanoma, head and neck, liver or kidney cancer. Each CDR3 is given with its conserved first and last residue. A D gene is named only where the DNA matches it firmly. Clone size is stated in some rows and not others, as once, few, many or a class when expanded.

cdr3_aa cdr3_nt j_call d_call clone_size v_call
CASSLDLQSTEAFF TGTGCCAGCAGCTTGGATCTGCAGTCCACTGAAGCTTTCTTT TRBJ1-1 . . TRBV5-6
CASSPGLAGGHEQYF TGTGCCAGCAGCCCCGGACTAGCGGGAGGCCACGAGCAGTACTTC TRBJ2-7 TRBD2 few TRBV5-4
CASSQSPPPRNDYGYTF TGTGCCAGCAGCCAAAGCCCTCCTCCGAGGAACGACTATGGCTACACCTTC TRBJ1-2 . . TRBV5-4
CSVEREGLAGAPSPTDTQYF TGCAGCGTTGAAAGAGAAGGACTAGCGGGGGCCCCCTCCCCCACAGATACGCAGTATTTT TRBJ2-3 TRBD2 . TRBV29-1
CASSINGIYEQYF TGCGCCAGCAGCATAAACGGGATCTACGAGCAGTACTTC TRBJ2-7 . few TRBV5-1
CASKGGYYGYTF TGTGCCAGCAAAGGAGGGTACTATGGCTACACCTTC TRBJ1-2 . hyperexpanded TRBV25-1
CATKLAGGYNEQFF TGTGCCACAAAACTAGCGGGAGGTTACAATGAGCAGTTCTTC TRBJ2-1 TRBD2 once TRBV15
CASSQGQGTTYEQYF TGTGCCAGCAGCCAGGGACAGGGGACGACCTACGAGCAGTACTTC TRBJ2-7 TRBD1 . TRBV5-6
CASAATAANYGYTF TGTGCCTCCGCCGCGACTGCAGCGAACTATGGCTACACCTTC TRBJ1-2 . . TRBV28
CASSIGGSDYGYTF TGTGCCAGTAGTATTGGGGGTTCTGACTATGGCTACACCTTC TRBJ1-2 . . TRBV19
CASSDGGSPTNEQFF TGTGCCAGCAGTGATGGGGGGTCACCCACAAATGAGCAGTTCTTC TRBJ2-1 . . TRBV2
CASSPDRTSYEQYF TGTGCCAGCTCCCCAGATCGGACCTCCTACGAGCAGTACTTC TRBJ2-7 . . TRBV18
CASRTLGTTEAFF TGTGCCAGCAGAACCCTCGGTACCACTGAAGCTTTCTTT TRBJ1-1 . . TRBV11-2
CASSFPLVRVQETQYF TGTGCCAGCAGCTTCCCCCTAGTGAGGGTGCAAGAGACCCAGTACTTC TRBJ2-5 . . TRBV5-4
CASSKRNTEAFF TGTGCCAGCAGCAAAAGGAACACTGAAGCTTTCTTT TRBJ1-1 . . TRBV7-9
CASSGGSGLNEQFF TGTGCCAGCAGCGGAGGTTCGGGGCTTAATGAGCAGTTCTTC TRBJ2-1 . . TRBV9
CASSYFGQEDEAFF TGTGCCAGCAGTTACTTTGGACAGGAGGATGAAGCTTTCTTT TRBJ1-1 TRBD1 . TRBV6-5
CATRQGARGEQYF TGTGCCACCAGACAGGGGGCGCGCGGCGAGCAGTACTTC TRBJ2-7 TRBD1 . TRBV19
CASSDSTWRDRGGLTNYEQYF TGTGCCAGCAGTGACTCGACGTGGCGGGACAGGGGGGGACTAACCAACTACGAGCAGTACTTC TRBJ2-7 TRBD1 few TRBV6-4
CASSSPGGTSEATDTQYF TGCGCCAGCAGCTCTCCGGGGGGGACTAGCGAGGCCACAGATACGCAGTATTTT TRBJ2-3 TRBD2 . TRBV5-1
CSPVDNEQFF TGCAGCCCGGTAGACAATGAGCAGTTCTTC TRBJ2-1 . . TRBV20-1
CAWSESGAGELFF TGTGCCTGGAGTGAATCGGGAGCCGGGGAGCTGTTTTTT TRBJ2-2 . . TRBV30
CASSPDTNYEQYF TGTGCCAGTAGTCCAGACACGAACTACGAGCAGTACTTC TRBJ2-7 . . TRBV19
CASSLSAGGPYNEQFF TGTGCCAGCAGTTTATCGGCCGGGGGCCCCTACAATGAGCAGTTCTTC TRBJ2-1 . . TRBV28
CASRGTGDNEQFF TGCGCCAGCAGGGGGACAGGCGACAATGAGCAGTTCTTC TRBJ2-1 TRBD1 . TRBV10-2
CASSLGLAVYNEQFF TGCGCCAGCAGCTTGGGACTAGCGGTGTACAATGAGCAGTTCTTC TRBJ2-1 TRBD2 . TRBV5-1
CSVVMNTEAFF TGCAGCGTTGTCATGAACACTGAAGCTTTCTTT TRBJ1-1 . few TRBV29-1
CASSRLAGGREDTQYF TGTGCCAGCAGCCGATTAGCGGGAGGGCGGGAAGATACGCAGTATTTT TRBJ2-3 TRBD2 . TRBV6-4
CASRSDLGRTDTQYF TGTGCCAGCAGGTCCGATCTAGGGCGCACAGATACGCAGTATTTT TRBJ2-3 . . TRBV27
CASSLNPTGFGNQPQHF TGTGCCAGCAGCTTAAACCCAACCGGGTTTGGCAATCAGCCCCAGCATTTT TRBJ1-5 . . TRBV7-2
CASSYALVEFF TGTGCCAGCAGTTACGCCCTAGTGGAGTTCTTC TRBJ2-1 . . TRBV6-5
CSVSEGDYGYTF TGCAGCGTTTCTGAGGGAGACTATGGCTACACCTTC TRBJ1-2 . . TRBV29-1
CASSVAVAGGLSGNTIYF TGTGCCAGCAGCGTAGCCGTTGCAGGGGGCCTATCGGGAAACACCATATATTTT TRBJ1-3 TRBD1 medium-sized TRBV9
CASSLTGQNIQYF TGTGCCAGCAGCTTAACGGGACAAAACATTCAGTACTTC TRBJ2-4 . . TRBV7-9